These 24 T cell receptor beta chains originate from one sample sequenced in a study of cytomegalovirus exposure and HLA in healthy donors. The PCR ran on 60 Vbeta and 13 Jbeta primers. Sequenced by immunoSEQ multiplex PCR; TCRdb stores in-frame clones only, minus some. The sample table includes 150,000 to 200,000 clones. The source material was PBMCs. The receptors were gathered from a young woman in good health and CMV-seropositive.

CDR3 coding DNA: TGTGCCAGCAGTCTTCGGGGTTCTGGAAACACCATATATTTT. It is translated as CASSLRGSGNTIYF. The rearrangement uses TRBV6-5 and TRBJ1-3, with D unresolved. The CDR3 totals 14 residues. Trimming removed 5 bases from V and 1 base from J, with 9 bases in between. The germline CDR1 and CDR2 sequences are MNHEY and SVGAGI.

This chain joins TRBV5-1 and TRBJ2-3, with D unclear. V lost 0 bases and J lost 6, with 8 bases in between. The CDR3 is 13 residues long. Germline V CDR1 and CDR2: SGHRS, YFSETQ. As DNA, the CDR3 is TGCGCCAGCAGCTTGGCCAGGCAGGATACGCAGTATTTT. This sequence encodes CASSLARQDTQYF.

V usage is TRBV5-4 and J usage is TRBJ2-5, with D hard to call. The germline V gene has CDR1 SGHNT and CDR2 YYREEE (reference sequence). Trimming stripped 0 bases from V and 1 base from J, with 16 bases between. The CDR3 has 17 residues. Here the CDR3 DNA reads TGTGCCAGCAGCTTGGTCGGCAGGATAGGATTCCAAGAGACCCAGTACTTC. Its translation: CASSLVGRIGFQETQYF.

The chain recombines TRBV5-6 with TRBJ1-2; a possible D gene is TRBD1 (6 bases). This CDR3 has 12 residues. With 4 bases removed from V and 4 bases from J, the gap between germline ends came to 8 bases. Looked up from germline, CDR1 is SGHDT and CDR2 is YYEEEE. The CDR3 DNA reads TGTGCCAGCAGCGTACAGGGCTATGGCTACACCTTC. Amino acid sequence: CASSVQGYGYTF.

The CDR3 region is CASSVGQGVYEQYF. CDR3 in DNA: TGTGCCAGCAGCGTGGGACAGGGGGTCTACGAGCAGTACTTC. This chain connects TRBV7-8 to TRBJ2-7; 11 bases agree with TRBD1. V trimming: 5 bases; J trimming: 3 bases; junction bases outside the gene matches: 3. The CDR3 runs to 14 residues. In germline, CDR1 is SGHVS, CDR2 FQNEAQ.

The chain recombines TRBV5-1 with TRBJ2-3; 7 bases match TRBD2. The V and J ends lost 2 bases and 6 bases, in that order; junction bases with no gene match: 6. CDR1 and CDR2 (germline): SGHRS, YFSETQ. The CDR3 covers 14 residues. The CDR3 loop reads CASSLSGDYDTQYF. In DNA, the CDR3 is TGCGCCAGCAGCTTATCGGGGGACTACGATACGCAGTATTTT.

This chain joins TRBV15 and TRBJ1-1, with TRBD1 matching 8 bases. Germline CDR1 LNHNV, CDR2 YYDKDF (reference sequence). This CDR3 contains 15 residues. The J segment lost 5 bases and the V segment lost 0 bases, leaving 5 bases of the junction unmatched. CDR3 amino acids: CATSRDGRGRTEAFF. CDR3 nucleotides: TGTGCCACCAGCAGAGATGGCAGGGGGCGGACTGAAGCTTTCTTT.

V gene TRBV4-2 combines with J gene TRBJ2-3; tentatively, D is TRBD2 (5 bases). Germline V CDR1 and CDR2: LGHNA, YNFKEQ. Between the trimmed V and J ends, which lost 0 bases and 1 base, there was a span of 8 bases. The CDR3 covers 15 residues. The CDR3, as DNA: TGTGCCAGCAGCCAAGACGGGGTACGCACAGATACGCAGTATTTT. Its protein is CASSQDGVRTDTQYF.

CDR3 sequence (DNA): TGTGCCAGTAAACGGGGTTCCGCCACTGAAGCTTTCTTT. The encoded protein is CASKRGSATEAFF. J is TRBJ1-1 and V is TRBV19; no reliable D call. Per germline, CDR1 LNHDA and CDR2 SQIVND (reference sequence). CDR3 length: 13 amino acids. Trimming left V 7 bases short and J 4 bases short, with 13 bases between.

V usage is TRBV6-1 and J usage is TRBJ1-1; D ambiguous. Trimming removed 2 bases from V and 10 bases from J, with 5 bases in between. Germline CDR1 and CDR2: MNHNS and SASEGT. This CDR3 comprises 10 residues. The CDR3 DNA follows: TGTGCCAGCAGTGAACTTAGAGCTTTCTTT. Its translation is CASSELRAFF.

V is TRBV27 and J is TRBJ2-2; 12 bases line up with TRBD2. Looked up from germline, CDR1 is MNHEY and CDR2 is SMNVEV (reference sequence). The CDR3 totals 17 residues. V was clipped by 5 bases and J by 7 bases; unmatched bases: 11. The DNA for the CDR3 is TGTGCCAGCAGTGTCGGGCTAGCGGGGGGGCCGAGCGGGGAGCTGTTTTTT. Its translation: CASSVGLAGGPSGELFF.

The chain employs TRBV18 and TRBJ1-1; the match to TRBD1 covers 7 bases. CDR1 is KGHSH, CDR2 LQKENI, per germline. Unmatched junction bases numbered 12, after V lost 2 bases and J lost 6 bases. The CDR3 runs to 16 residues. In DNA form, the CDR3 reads TGTGCCAGCTCACCAAGCAATAGACAGGGATATCCTGAAGCTTTCTTT. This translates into CASSPSNRQGYPEAFF.

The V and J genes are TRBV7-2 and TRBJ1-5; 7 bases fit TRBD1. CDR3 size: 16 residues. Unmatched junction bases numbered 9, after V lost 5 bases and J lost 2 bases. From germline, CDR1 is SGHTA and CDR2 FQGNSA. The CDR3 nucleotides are TGTGCCAGCAGCGCCCGGACAGGAAGCGGCAATCAGCCCCAGCATTTT. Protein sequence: CASSARTGSGNQPQHF.

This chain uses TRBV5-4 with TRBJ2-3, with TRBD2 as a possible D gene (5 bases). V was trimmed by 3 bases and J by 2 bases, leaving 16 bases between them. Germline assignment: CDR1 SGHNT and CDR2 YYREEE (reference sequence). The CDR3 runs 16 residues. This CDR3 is CASSSLGRGPTDTQYF. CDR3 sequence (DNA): TGTGCCAGCAGCTCGCTTGGCCGAGGGCCCACAGATACGCAGTATTTT. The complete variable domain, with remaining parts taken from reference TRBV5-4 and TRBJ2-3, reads ETGVTQSPTHLIKTRGQQVTLRCSSQSGHNTVSWYQQALGQGPQFIFQYYREEENGRGNFPPRFSGLQFPNYSSELNVNALELDDSALYLCASSSLGRGPTDTQYFGPGTRLTVL.

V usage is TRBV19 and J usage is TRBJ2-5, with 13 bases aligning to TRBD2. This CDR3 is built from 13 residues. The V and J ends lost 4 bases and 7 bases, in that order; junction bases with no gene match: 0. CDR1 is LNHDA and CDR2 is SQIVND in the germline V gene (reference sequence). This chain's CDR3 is CASSRLAGGTQYF. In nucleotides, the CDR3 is TGTGCCAGTAGTAGACTAGCGGGGGGGACCCAGTACTTC.

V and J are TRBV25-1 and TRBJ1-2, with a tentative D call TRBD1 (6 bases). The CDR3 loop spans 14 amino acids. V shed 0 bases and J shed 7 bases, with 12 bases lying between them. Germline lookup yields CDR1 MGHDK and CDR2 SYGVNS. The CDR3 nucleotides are TGTGCCAGCAGTGAATATGGGGACAACCGTGGCTACACCTTC. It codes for CASSEYGDNRGYTF.

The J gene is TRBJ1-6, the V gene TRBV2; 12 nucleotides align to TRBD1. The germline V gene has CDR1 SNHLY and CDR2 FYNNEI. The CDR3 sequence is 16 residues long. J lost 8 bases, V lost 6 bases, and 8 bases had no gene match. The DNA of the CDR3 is TGTGCCAGCAGCGGGGACAGGGGGCGCCGGGATTCACCCCTCCACTTT. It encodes CASSGDRGRRDSPLHF.

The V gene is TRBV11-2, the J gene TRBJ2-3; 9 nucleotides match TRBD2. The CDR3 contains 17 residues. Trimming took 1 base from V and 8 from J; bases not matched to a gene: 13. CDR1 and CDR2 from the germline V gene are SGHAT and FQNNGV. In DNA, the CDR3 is TGTGCCAGCAGCTTAGGCGGGGCGGGGGGGAGGTTCGGTACGCAGTATTTT. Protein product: CASSLGGAGGRFGTQYF.

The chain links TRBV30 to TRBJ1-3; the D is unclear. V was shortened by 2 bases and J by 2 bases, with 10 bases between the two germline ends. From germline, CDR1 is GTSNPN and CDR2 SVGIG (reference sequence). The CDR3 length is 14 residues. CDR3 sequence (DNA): TGTGCCTGGAGTTTGGGCCTAACTGGAAACACCATATATTTT. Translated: CAWSLGLTGNTIYF.

CDR3 coding DNA: TGTGCCAGCAGCCAAGTCGGAGATACGCAGTATTTT. This translates into CASSQVGDTQYF. The rearrangement links TRBV4-2 to TRBJ2-3; D not certain. The ends were cut back, 1 base at V and 5 bases at J, with 4 bases in the middle. CDR3 length: 12 amino acids. Germline CDR1 reads LGHNA; CDR2 reads YNFKEQ.

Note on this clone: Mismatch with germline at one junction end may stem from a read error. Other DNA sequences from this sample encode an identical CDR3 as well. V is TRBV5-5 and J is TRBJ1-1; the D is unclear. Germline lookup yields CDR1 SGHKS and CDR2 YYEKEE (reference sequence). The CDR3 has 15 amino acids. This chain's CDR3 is CASSSTGFLNTEAFF. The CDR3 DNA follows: TGCGCCAGCAGCTCCACGGGATTTCTGAACACTGAAGCTTTCTTT.

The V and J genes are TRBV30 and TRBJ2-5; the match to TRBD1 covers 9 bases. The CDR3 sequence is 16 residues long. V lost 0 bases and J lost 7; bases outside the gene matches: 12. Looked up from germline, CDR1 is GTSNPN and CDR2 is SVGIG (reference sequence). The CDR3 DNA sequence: TGTGCCTGGAGTGTGTCGGACAGGGGCTATGAAGTGACCCAGTACTTC. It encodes CAWSVSDRGYEVTQYF.

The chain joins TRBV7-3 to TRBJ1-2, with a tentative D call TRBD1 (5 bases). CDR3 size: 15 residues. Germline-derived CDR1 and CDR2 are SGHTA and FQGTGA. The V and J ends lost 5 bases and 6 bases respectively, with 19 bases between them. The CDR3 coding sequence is TGTGCCAGCAGCCCTTCAGACAGTACGTTAGATGGCTACACCTTC. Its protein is CASSPSDSTLDGYTF.

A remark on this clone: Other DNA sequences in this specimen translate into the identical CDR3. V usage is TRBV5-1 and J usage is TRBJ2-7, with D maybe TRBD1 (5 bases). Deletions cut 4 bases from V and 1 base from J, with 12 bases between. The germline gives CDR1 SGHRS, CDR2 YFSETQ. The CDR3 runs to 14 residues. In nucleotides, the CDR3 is TGCGCCAGCAGCCTCGGTCAGGGATCCTACGAGCAGTACTTC. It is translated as CASSLGQGSYEQYF.